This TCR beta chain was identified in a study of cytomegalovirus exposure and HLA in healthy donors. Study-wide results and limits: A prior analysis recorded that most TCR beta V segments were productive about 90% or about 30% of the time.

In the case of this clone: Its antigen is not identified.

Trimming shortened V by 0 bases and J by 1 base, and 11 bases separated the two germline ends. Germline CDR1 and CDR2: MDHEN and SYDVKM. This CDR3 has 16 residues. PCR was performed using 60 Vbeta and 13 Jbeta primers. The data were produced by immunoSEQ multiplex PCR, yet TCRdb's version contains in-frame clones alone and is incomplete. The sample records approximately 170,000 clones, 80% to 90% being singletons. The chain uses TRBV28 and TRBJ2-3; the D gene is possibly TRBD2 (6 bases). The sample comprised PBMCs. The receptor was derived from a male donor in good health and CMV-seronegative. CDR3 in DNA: TGTGCCAGCAGTTTATGGGTTGTAGCGGGCACAGATACGCAGTATTTT. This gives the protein CASSLWVVAGTDTQYF.